This T cell receptor beta chain was sequenced during a study of regulatory T cells in long-lasting Graves disease. Only a few counts were recorded for this clonotype. Arm-PCR of CDR3 regions with iRepertoire HTBI primers generated TCR beta libraries. Via MiXCR, TCRdb re-called the multiplex PCR reads, giving one row per CDR3 protein. The sample carries roughly 450,000 distinct CDR3 sequences, 23% recorded once. This CDR3 contains 13 residues. Germline lookup yields CDR1 SEHNR and CDR2 FQNEAQ (reference sequence). Trimming took 10 bases from V and 0 from J, leaving 10 bases between them. Time point denoted: persistent/refractory GD, antithyroid drugs over 5 years with positive TRAb. The TCR library was made from RNA extracted from PBMCs. Diagnosis followed American Thyroid Association guidelines for Graves' disease.

Sequenced material: peripheral blood mononuclear cells (PBMCs), taken when the disease was refractory, from a patient treated with antithyroid drugs. The rearrangement uses TRBV7-9 and TRBJ1-5; the D is unclear. The receptor was isolated from a female donor with Graves disease. CDR3 protein: CANPGSSNQPQHF. The CDR3, as DNA: TGTGCCAACCCTGGGAGTAGCAATCAGCCCCAGCATTTT.